The 29 T cell receptor beta chains below all came from one sample that was sequenced in a study of T cells in Graves' hyperthyroidism and ophthalmopathy. Amplification of TCR beta CDR3 regions used RNA as the template. The TCR CDR3 first-round RT-PCR relied on the HTBI primer set. Each CDR3 protein is one row after TCRdb ran MiXCR on the multiplex PCR reads. In the table there are 500,000 to 600,000 distinct CDR3 sequences, approximately 15% of which are singletons. What was sequenced was blood. These receptors were collected from a woman aged 18-29 years with Graves' hyperthyroidism.

CDR3 sequence reads: CASSRQGAGYGYTF. CDR3 DNA sequence: TGTGCCAGCAGTCGTCAGGGGGCAGGCTATGGCTACACCTTC. The rearrangement uses TRBV7-2 and TRBJ1-2; 8 bases align to TRBD1. The CDR3 is made up of 14 amino acids. CDR1 is SGHTA and CDR2 is FQGNSA in the germline V gene. V trimming: 6 bases; J trimming: 4 bases; junction bases outside the gene matches: 7.

This clonotype was seen ten or more times. The chain employs TRBV6-1 and TRBJ2-7, with D unclear. Germline CDR1 MNHNS, CDR2 SASEGT. The CDR3 has 12 amino acids. Trimming took off 6 bases at V and 0 bases at J, with 6 bases between the two ends. The CDR3 DNA sequence: TGTGCCAGCAGGGACGGCTCCTACGAGCAGTACTTC. Protein: CASRDGSYEQYF.

The chain employs TRBV24-1 and TRBJ2-5; 9 nucleotides agree with TRBD1. CDR1 and CDR2 (germline): KGHDR, SFDVKD. The V gene end was trimmed by 4 bases and the J gene end by 4 bases; junction bases not matched to a gene: 6. The CDR3 runs 15 residues. CDR3: CATSDTGTGRETQYF. As DNA, the CDR3 is TGTGCCACCAGTGACACTGGGACAGGGAGAGAGACCCAGTACTTC.

V gene TRBV11-3 combines with J gene TRBJ2-3; 9 positions match TRBD2. J was trimmed by 5 bases and V by 2 bases; bases with no gene match: 11. The germline gives CDR1 SGHNT, CDR2 YENEEA. The CDR3 has 17 residues. CDR3 loop: CASSLSPAGGPRDTQYF. Written as DNA, the CDR3 is TGTGCCAGCAGCTTAAGCCCAGCGGGGGGCCCTCGAGATACGCAGTATTTT.

The chain is built from TRBV20-1 and TRBJ2-7, with D possibly being TRBD1 (6 bases). Germline V lookup: CDR1 DFQATT, CDR2 SNEGSKA (reference sequence). V was pared by 7 bases and J by 4 bases, with 14 bases between. This CDR3 comprises 12 residues. In DNA, the CDR3 is TGCAGTGGCCCGGACAGACTTTACGAGCAGTACTTC. Residues: CSGPDRLYEQYF.

This clonotype was seen only a few times. CDR3 sequence reads: CASRGAYNEQFF. In nucleotides, the CDR3 is TGTGCCAGCAGGGGGGCGTACAATGAGCAGTTCTTC. The rearrangement links TRBV6-1 to TRBJ2-1, with D possibly TRBD1 on 6 matching bases. The CDR3 covers 12 residues. Germline CDR1 reads MNHNS; CDR2 reads SASEGT. Trimming removed 6 bases at V and 4 bases at J, with 7 bases between.

The gene calls are TRBV12-3 or TRBV12-4 and TRBJ2-7, with D possibly matching TRBD2 (5 bases). The CDR3 runs to 14 residues. Trimming pared 2 bases from V and 0 bases from J, leaving 8 bases between. The CDR3 is CASSLQDFSYEQYF. The CDR3, as DNA: TGTGCCAGCAGTTTACAGGACTTCTCCTACGAGCAGTACTTC.

This clonotype was detected ten times or more. The chain carries TRBV6-5 and TRBJ1-2; a possible D gene is TRBD1 (5 bases). CDR3 length equals 10 residues. V was clipped by 6 bases and J by 8 bases, with 7 bases between them. Germline loops: CDR1 MNHEY, CDR2 SVGAGI. The CDR3 nucleotides are TGTGCCAGCAGCCGACAGGGCTACACCTTC. Residues: CASSRQGYTF.

Ten or more counts support this clonotype. The chain has TRBV6-1 and TRBJ1-1; 8 bases are shared with TRBD1. There are 14 residues in the CDR3. Per germline, CDR1 MNHNS and CDR2 SASEGT. The trim removed 1 base at V and 5 bases at J, leaving 3 bases unmatched. The chain's CDR3 is CASSEDRGWTEAFF. CDR3 in DNA: TGTGCCAGCAGTGAAGACAGGGGGTGGACTGAAGCTTTCTTT.

V usage is TRBV19 and J usage is TRBJ2-2; TRBD2 might be the D (7 bases). CDR1 is LNHDA and CDR2 is SQIVND in the germline V gene (reference sequence). V lost 6 bases, J lost 2 bases, and 13 bases lay in between. The CDR3 runs to 15 residues. This CDR3 is CASRNRGANTGELFF. DNA of the CDR3: TGTGCCAGTAGGAATCGGGGGGCAAACACCGGGGAGCTGTTTTTT.

V usage is TRBV12-3 or TRBV12-4 and J usage is TRBJ2-7, with 11 bases that match TRBD2. The CDR3 consists of 14 residues. The junction had 6 bases not matched to a gene; V was cut back by 6 bases and J by 5 bases. The DNA of the CDR3 is TGTGCCAGCAGCCATGGACTAGCGGGCGACGAGCAGTACTTC. As protein: CASSHGLAGDEQYF.

This clonotype appeared a few times. The chain employs TRBV25-1 and TRBJ2-5; a weak D match, TRBD1 (6 bases). CDR3 length: 15 amino acids. The germline gives CDR1 MGHDK, CDR2 SYGVNS. V lost 4 bases to trimming and J lost 2 bases, with 14 bases between them. The CDR3 sequence: CASSGGTRIQETQYF. The CDR3 DNA sequence: TGTGCCAGCAGTGGGGGGACAAGAATTCAAGAGACCCAGTACTTC.

There are many counts of this clonotype. This sequence joins TRBV28 and TRBJ2-3, with TRBD2 matching 8 bases. The CDR3 totals 15 residues. Trimming at V came to 6 bases and at J to 2 bases, leaving 7 bases not matched to a gene. Germline CDR1 MDHEN, CDR2 SYDVKM. The CDR3 region is CASRNRGGYTDTQYF. CDR3 nucleotide sequence: TGTGCCAGCAGAAACCGGGGGGGATACACAGATACGCAGTATTTT.

This clonotype occurred a few times. A much larger clone is a single base away; this may be a read error. The rearrangement links TRBV28 to TRBJ2-7, with 9 bases identical to TRBD2. This CDR3 is 16 amino acids long. CDR1 MDHEN and CDR2 SYDVKM come from the germline V gene. In DNA form, the CDR3 reads TGTGCCAGCAGTTTATTGGCTAGCGGGACCCCCTACGGGCAGTACTTC. This sequence encodes CASSLLASGTPYGQYF.

This clonotype was counted at least ten times. The chain recombines TRBV7-3 with TRBJ2-1; 11 nucleotides align to TRBD2. The germline V gene encodes CDR1 SGHTA and CDR2 FQGTGA. The CDR3 totals 14 residues. The V gene end was trimmed by 3 bases and the J gene end by 7 bases; junction bases not matched to a gene: 2. The CDR3 region has the DNA TGTGCCAGCAGCTTGCTAGCGGGGGGAAATGAGCAGTTCTTC. Its protein product is CASSLLAGGNEQFF.

This clonotype was observed many times. V gene TRBV28 combines with J gene TRBJ1-2, with D unresolved. The CDR3 is 12 amino acids. Deletions cut 6 bases from V and 5 bases from J, with 10 bases between. Germline loops: CDR1 MDHEN, CDR2 SYDVKM. The CDR3, as DNA: TGTGCCAGCAGCGCAGCAACATATGGCTACACCTTC. It translates to CASSAATYGYTF.

The chain combines TRBV20-1 with TRBJ2-7; a weak D match, TRBD1 (6 bases). Germline CDR1 reads DFQATT; CDR2 reads SNEGSKA (reference sequence). CDR3 length: 14 amino acids. V was cut by 1 base and J by 3 bases, with 13 bases left in between. The CDR3 nucleotides are TGCAGTGCTAGAGGGACAGAGCGAATCTACGAGCAGTACTTC. This translates into CSARGTERIYEQYF.

V and J are TRBV12-3 or TRBV12-4 and TRBJ2-1, with D possibly being TRBD2 (6 bases). The V end was cut by 2 bases, the J end by 5 bases, with 13 bases between. This CDR3 has 15 amino acids. The CDR3 coding sequence is TGTGCCAGCAGTTTATGGGGGGAAGATAACAATGAGCAGTTCTTC. Translating it yields CASSLWGEDNNEQFF.

This clonotype turned up a few times. CDR3 in amino acids: CASRNRDRGETQYF. The DNA of the CDR3 is TGCGCCAGCAGAAACCGGGACAGGGGGGAGACCCAGTACTTC. V usage is TRBV5-1 and J usage is TRBJ2-5; 11 nucleotides match TRBD1. Germline V gives CDR1 SGHRS, CDR2 YFSETQ. The CDR3 runs to 14 residues. The V segment lost 5 bases and the J segment 5 bases; nucleotides outside the gene matches: 5.

The chain joins TRBV20-1 to TRBJ2-7; no definite D call. The length of the CDR3 is 13 residues. The germline gives CDR1 DFQATT, CDR2 SNEGSKA (reference sequence). The V end was cut by 0 bases, the J end by 5 bases, with 11 bases between. CDR3 region: CSARDLFWDEQYF. Written as DNA, the CDR3 is TGCAGTGCTAGAGATTTATTTTGGGACGAGCAGTACTTC.

Ten or more counts support this clonotype. V and J are TRBV7-9 and TRBJ2-7; D is undetermined. This CDR3 has 13 residues. Germline values: CDR1 SEHNR, CDR2 FQNEAQ (reference sequence). V lost 5 bases to trimming and J lost 6 bases, with 14 bases between them. CDR3 in DNA: TGTGCCAGCAGCCCGAGGCAGTCCCTCGAGCAGTACTTC. This encodes CASSPRQSLEQYF.

The rearrangement uses TRBV27 and TRBJ2-7; maybe TRBD1 (7 bases). The CDR3 loop spans 15 amino acids. V was shortened by 5 bases and J by 5 bases, with 19 bases between the two germline ends. Per the germline V gene, CDR1 is MNHEY and CDR2 is SMNVEV (reference sequence). The CDR3 here is CASSLKTGRIDEQYF. The CDR3 DNA sequence: TGTGCCAGCAGTCTCAAGACAGGGAGGATTGACGAGCAGTACTTC.

The chain recombines TRBV4-3 with TRBJ1-6; 8 nucleotides line up with TRBD1. Germline CDR1 LGHNA, CDR2 YSLEER. The J segment lost 7 bases and the V segment lost 4 bases, leaving 0 bases of the junction unmatched. The CDR3 spans 13 residues. CDR3 protein: CASSRDRNSPLHF. The CDR3 DNA sequence: TGCGCCAGCAGCCGGGACAGGAATTCACCCCTCCACTTT.

The rearrangement links TRBV7-2 to TRBJ1-2; D possibly corresponds to TRBD1 (6 bases). The CDR3 extends over 15 amino acids. The V gene's germline CDR1 is SGHTA and CDR2 FQGNSA. V was pared by 1 base and J by 4 bases, with 13 bases between. This CDR3 is CASSLVAGESYGYTF. Written as DNA, the CDR3 is TGTGCCAGCAGCTTAGTAGCAGGGGAGAGCTATGGCTACACCTTC.

This clonotype showed up many times. The chain is built from TRBV27 and TRBJ1-2, with D hard to call. V was pared by 7 bases and J by 0 bases, with 12 bases between. Germline loops: CDR1 MNHEY, CDR2 SMNVEV (reference sequence). This CDR3 has 14 residues. The DNA for the CDR3 is TGTGCCAGCACCAGTTTCACAGCTAACTATGGCTACACCTTC. This sequence encodes CASTSFTANYGYTF.

This clonotype has at least ten counts. V and J are TRBV28 and TRBJ2-3, with TRBD1 as a possible D gene (6 bases). This CDR3 is built from 14 residues. Germline values: CDR1 MDHEN, CDR2 SYDVKM. Trimming cost V 7 bases and J 9 bases, with 20 bases left between them. In DNA form, the CDR3 reads TGTGCCAGCACTATTGACAGGATGCGGCAGACGCAGTATTTT. This translates into CASTIDRMRQTQYF.

V and J are TRBV4-3 and TRBJ2-1; D unresolved. Trimming took off 0 bases at V and 6 bases at J, with 9 bases between the two ends. Germline V gives CDR1 LGHNA, CDR2 YSLEER. The CDR3 spans 14 residues. The CDR3 spells CASSQDRSSNEQFF. The CDR3 nucleotides read TGCGCCAGCAGCCAAGATCGGAGTTCCAATGAGCAGTTCTTC.

This clonotype came up many times. The rearrangement links TRBV20-1 to TRBJ2-7; D is undetermined. Germline V gene sequence: CDR1 DFQATT, CDR2 SNEGSKA (reference sequence). This CDR3 has 15 amino acids. Between the trimmed V and J ends, which lost 3 bases and 1 base, there was a span of 16 bases. This CDR3 reads CSARDPYGMSYEQYF. Written as DNA, the CDR3 is TGCAGTGCTAGGGACCCCTACGGAATGTCCTACGAGCAGTACTTC.

This clonotype was seen many times. The rearrangement uses TRBV20-1 and TRBJ1-5; no firm D call. CDR1 and CDR2 (germline): DFQATT, SNEGSKA (reference sequence). Trimming pared 3 bases from V and 1 base from J, leaving 10 bases between. The CDR3 totals 14 residues. CDR3 nucleotide sequence: TGCAGTGCTAGGTTGGTAGGAAGCAATCAGCCCCAGCATTTT. This translates into CSARLVGSNQPQHF.